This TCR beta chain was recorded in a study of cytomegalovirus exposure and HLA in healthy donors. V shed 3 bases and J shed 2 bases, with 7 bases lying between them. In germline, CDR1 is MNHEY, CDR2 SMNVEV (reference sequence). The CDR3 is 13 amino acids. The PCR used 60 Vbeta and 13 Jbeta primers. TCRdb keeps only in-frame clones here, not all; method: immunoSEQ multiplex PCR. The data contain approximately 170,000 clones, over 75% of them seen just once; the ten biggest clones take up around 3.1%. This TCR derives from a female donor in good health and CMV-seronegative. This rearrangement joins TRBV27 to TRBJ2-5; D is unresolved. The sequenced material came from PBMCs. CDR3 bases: TGTGCCAGCAGTTTGGCTCAACAAGAGACCCAGTACTTC. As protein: CASSLAQQETQYF.